Presented here are 13 T cell receptor beta chains from one specimen sequenced in a study of T-cell memory formation after mild COVID-19 (dated by TCRdb to the early 2020s). Preparation of the library involved 5' RACE. The sequencer was an Illumina NovaSeq 6000. TCRdb reprocessing: public reads trimmed at Q25 with fastp, clones called with MiXCR, in-frame beta chains kept. Identical CDR3 protein sequences are pooled into one entry, listed with their most common genes and DNA. In all, the sample holds approximately 450,000 distinct CDR3 sequences, and about 20% of those were seen once. Of the sample, about 12% is held by the ten largest clones. The sequencing sample was made of PBMCs or a T cell subset sorted from them (not recorded which). Receptor source: an adult woman who had mild COVID-19 (a few samples of this study predate the infection). The sample titles of this study are shuffled in the database, so cell type and time point are left out; the donor was told from shared clones.

The chain couples TRBV12-3 or TRBV12-4 to TRBJ1-1, with 8 nucleotides matching TRBD1. V trimming: 7 bases; J trimming: 7 bases; junction bases outside the gene matches: 5. The CDR3 contains 12 residues. CDR3 region: CASKWTGSEAFF. The CDR3 DNA follows: TGTGCCAGCAAATGGACAGGGAGTGAAGCTTTCTTT.

The J gene is TRBJ1-4, the V gene TRBV12-3 or TRBV12-4, with TRBD1 as a possible D gene (6 bases). V lost 6 bases to trimming and J lost 8 bases, with 16 bases between them. The CDR3 extends over 14 amino acids. Here the CDR3 DNA reads TGTGCCAGCAGCTCTACAGGGTTGAGGGAAAAACTGTTTTTT. Its translation: CASSSTGLREKLFF.

This clonotype was detected only a few times. The chain recombines TRBV7-2 with TRBJ2-5; possibly TRBD2 for D (5 bases). Germline V lookup: CDR1 SGHTA, CDR2 FQGNSA. The CDR3 has 15 amino acids. Trimming took off 5 bases at V and 2 bases at J, with 15 bases between the two ends. CDR3 bases: TGTGCCAGCAGCGGTATAGCGTTGGGACAAGAGACCCAGTACTTC. Translated, it gives CASSGIALGQETQYF.

The chain uses TRBV15 and TRBJ1-4, with D tentatively TRBD1 (6 bases). The V gene's germline CDR1 is LNHNV and CDR2 YYDKDF (reference sequence). V lost 2 bases and J 7 bases, leaving 14 bases between the germline ends. The length of the CDR3 is 15 residues. As DNA, the CDR3 is TGTGCCACCAGCAGACCATATGGAGGGGGTGAAAAACTGTTTTTT. Translated, it gives CATSRPYGGGEKLFF.

This clonotype was counted at least ten times. The chain uses TRBV5-1 and TRBJ2-5; 12 bases fit TRBD1. With V trimmed by 2 bases and J by 1 base, 12 bases remained unmatched. The CDR3 runs to 19 residues. Per the germline V gene, CDR1 is SGHRS and CDR2 is YFSETQ. In DNA, the CDR3 is TGCGCCAGCAGCTTCTTGACGCTGGGACAGGGGGCGGCCCAAGAGACCCAGTACTTC. It specifies CASSFLTLGQGAAQETQYF.

This clonotype was detected ten times or more. The rearrangement links TRBV7-2 to TRBJ2-3, with a possible D match to TRBD2 (5 bases). Germline V gene lookup returns CDR1 SGHTA and CDR2 FQGNSA. V was cut by 1 base and J by 1 base, with 12 bases left in between. The CDR3 length is 16 residues. CDR3 residues: CASSLVPEAGTDTQYF. The CDR3 DNA is TGTGCCAGCAGCTTAGTCCCGGAGGCTGGCACAGATACGCAGTATTTT.

This clonotype was seen many times. The chain has TRBV5-1 and TRBJ2-1; 8 nucleotides line up with TRBD2. CDR1 is SGHRS and CDR2 is YFSETQ in the germline V gene. Unmatched junction bases numbered 7, after V lost 7 bases and J lost 1 base. The CDR3 extends over 15 amino acids. CDR3: CASCSSGNSYNEQFF. For the CDR3, the DNA is TGCGCCAGCTGTAGTAGCGGGAATTCCTACAATGAGCAGTTCTTC.

This clonotype was observed at least ten times. The chain employs TRBV20-1 and TRBJ2-3; D might be TRBD2 (7 bases). The CDR3 contains 16 residues. V gave up 5 bases and J gave up 6 bases, with 24 bases separating them. In germline, CDR1 is DFQATT, CDR2 SNEGSKA (reference sequence). The CDR3 region is CSASPAEGGHGDTQYF. Here the CDR3 DNA reads TGCAGTGCTTCCCCCGCGGAGGGGGGGCACGGGGATACGCAGTATTTT.

This sequence joins TRBV5-1 and TRBJ1-2; weak D call: TRBD1 (6 bases). Looked up from germline, CDR1 is SGHRS and CDR2 is YFSETQ. This CDR3 is 14 amino acids long. V was pared by 4 bases and J by 5 bases, with 15 bases between. This chain's CDR3 is CASSPTGAEYGYTF. The CDR3 region has the DNA TGCGCCAGCAGCCCCACGGGGGCGGAATATGGCTACACCTTC. The full variable domain, completed using reference TRBV5-1 and TRBJ1-2, is KAGVTQTPRYLIKTRGQQVTLSCSPISGHRSVSWYQQTPGQGLQFLFEYFSETQRNKGNFPGRFSGRQFSNSRSEMNVSTLELGDSALYLCASSPTGAEYGYTFGSGTRLTVV.

Comment on this clonotype: Possible read error: a much larger clone is one base away. V and J are TRBV6-5 and TRBJ2-1; D may be TRBD2 (6 bases). Germline CDR1 is MNHEY and CDR2 is SVGAGI. The CDR3 has 15 amino acids. The CDR3 protein is CAGSERGSSYNEQFF. The CDR3, as DNA: TGTGCCGGCAGTGAACGGGGGAGCTCCTACAATGAGCAGTTCTTC.

This clonotype turned up a few times. The chain has TRBV7-3 and TRBJ2-1, with D possibly called TRBD1 or TRBD2 (6 bases each). The V end lost 5 bases, the J end lost 15 bases, and 20 bases lay between the germline ends. CDR1 is SGHTA, CDR2 FQGTGA, per germline. The CDR3 spans 13 residues. CDR3 sequence: CASSTNSGGRRFF. DNA for the CDR3: TGTGCCAGCAGCACAAATTCCGGGGGCCGACGGTTCTTC.

This clonotype was seen a few times. This chain connects TRBV15 to TRBJ2-6; TRBD1 aligns across 12 bases. The CDR3 runs to 21 residues. Germline-derived CDR1 and CDR2 are LNHNV and YYDKDF (reference sequence). V dropped 0 bases and J dropped 3; count of bases not matched to a gene: 12. The CDR3 DNA reads TGTGCCACCAGCAGAGATGGCAGGGACAGGGGGCCCTGGTTTGGGGCCAACGTCCTGACTTTC. Encoded protein: CATSRDGRDRGPWFGANVLTF. Full variable domain (outside the CDR3, taken from reference TRBV15 and TRBJ2-6): DAMVIQNPRYQVTQFGKPVTLSCSQTLNHNVMYWYQQKSSQAPKLLFHYYDKDFNNEADTPDNFQSRRPNTSFCFLDIRSPGLGDTAMYLCATSRDGRDRGPWFGANVLTFGAGSRLTVL.

This chain links TRBV3-1 with TRBJ1-4; the D is unclear. The CDR3 consists of 12 residues. The V and J ends lost 0 bases and 4 bases respectively, with 0 bases between them. From germline, CDR1 is LGHDT and CDR2 YNNKEL (reference sequence). The CDR3 nucleotides read TGTGCCAGCAGCCAAGATAATGAAAAACTGTTTTTT. Amino acids: CASSQDNEKLFF.